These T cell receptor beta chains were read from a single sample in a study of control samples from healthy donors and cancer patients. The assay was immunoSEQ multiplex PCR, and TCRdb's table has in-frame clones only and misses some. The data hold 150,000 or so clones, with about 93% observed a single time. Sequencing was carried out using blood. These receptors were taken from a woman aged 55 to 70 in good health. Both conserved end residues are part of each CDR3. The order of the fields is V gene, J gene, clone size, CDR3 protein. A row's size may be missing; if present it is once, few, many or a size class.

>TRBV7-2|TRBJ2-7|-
CASSFQGDSYEQYF
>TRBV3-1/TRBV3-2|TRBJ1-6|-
CASSPGQGYSPLHF
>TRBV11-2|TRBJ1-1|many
CASSLVGGEAFF
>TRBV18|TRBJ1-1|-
CASSPKTGPWDSEAFF
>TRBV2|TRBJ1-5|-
CASSGQGGNQPQHF
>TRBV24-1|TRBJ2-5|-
CATSDSKGGGETQYF
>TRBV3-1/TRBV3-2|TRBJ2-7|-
CASSQGYEQYF
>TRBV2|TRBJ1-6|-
CASSEGQYLNSPLHF
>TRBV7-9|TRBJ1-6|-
CASSSSPASDRMDSPLHF
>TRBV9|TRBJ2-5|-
CASSVIPQGETQYF
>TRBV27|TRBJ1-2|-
CASSFTNLAGGYTF
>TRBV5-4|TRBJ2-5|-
CASSKVAGNQETQYF
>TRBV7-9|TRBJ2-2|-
CASSFFTGELFF
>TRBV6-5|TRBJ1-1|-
CASSYRGGTEAFF